A single T cell receptor (beta chain) is shown here with its context. Read coverage stops 3 residues before the CDR3 terminus; the germline J gene supplies the remainder. This sample is drawn from a study of T cells in women clearing cervical HPV infection. Study context: Cases: HPV16-related CIN3 or worse on histology, 2 invasive cancers.

The protocol was immunoSEQ multiplex PCR, while the TCRdb copy is restricted to in-frame clones and leaves out a portion. The sample has around 30,000 clones, and its top ten clones hold approximately 7.5%. The CDR3 totals 13 residues. V shed 8 bases, J shed 4 bases, and the junction held 5 bases outside the gene matches. CDR1 and CDR2 (germline): LNHDA, SQIVND (reference sequence). The V call is TRBV19, the J call TRBJ2-1; 7 nucleotides line up with TRBD2. Sequencing input: blood buffy coat. This receptor was obtained from a woman aged 18-70 years with a cervical HPV16 infection that either progressed to CIN3+ or cleared (not recorded which). The part of the CDR3 DNA that was read is TGTGCCAGTTCCCGCGGGGGATACAATGAG. It is translated as CASSRGGYNE. The full CDR3 protein reads CASSRGGYNEQFF. Filled out from reference TRBV19 and TRBJ2-1, the complete variable domain reads DGGITQSPKYLFRKEGQNVTLSCEQNLNHDAMYWYRQDPGQGLRLIYYSQIVNDFQKGDIAEGYSVSREKKESFPLTVTSAQKNPTAFYLCASSRGGYNEQFFGPGTRLTVL.